These 29 T cell receptor beta chains came from one sample sequenced in a study of blood T cell repertoires in COVID-19. Measured with immunoSEQ multiplex PCR; TCRdb has only the in-frame clones, and not every one. The data show about 54,000 clones, with 83% seen just once and 1.5% to 2% held by the top ten. The material sequenced was peripheral blood. These receptor sequences come from a woman aged 55-69 years with acute or convalescent COVID-19.

This clone was seen just once. The chain joins TRBV12-3 or TRBV12-4 to TRBJ2-7; D is unclear. V was shortened by 0 bases and J by 5 bases, with 5 bases between the two germline ends. There are 12 residues in the CDR3. DNA for the CDR3: TGTGCCAGCAGTTTAGCGTTCAACGAGCAGTACTTC. It codes for CASSLAFNEQYF.

V is TRBV18 and J is TRBJ1-1, with 10 nucleotides matching TRBD1. This CDR3 has 16 residues. The V gene end was trimmed by 3 bases and the J gene end by 2 bases; junction bases not matched to a gene: 6. The V gene's germline CDR1 is KGHSH and CDR2 LQKENI. The CDR3: CASSPNRQGANTEAFF. DNA for the CDR3: TGTGCCAGCTCACCGAACCGACAGGGGGCTAACACTGAAGCTTTCTTT.

This clone was counted a few times. The chain carries TRBV6-1 and TRBJ1-1; the D is unclear. Germline V lookup: CDR1 MNHNS, CDR2 SASEGT. This CDR3 spans 17 amino acids. V lost 2 bases, J lost 4 bases, and 20 bases lay in between. CDR3 sequence (DNA): TGTGCCAGCAGTGAAACGCCTCAGACTCGGGGAGGCACTGAAGCTTTCTTT. It yields the protein CASSETPQTRGGTEAFF.

This clone has just a few counts. The gene calls are TRBV29-1 and TRBJ1-4; 9 nucleotides line up with TRBD1. The V gene's germline CDR1 is SQVTM and CDR2 ANQGSEA. Trimming cost V 4 bases and J 0 bases; bases outside gene matches: 3. The CDR3 runs 15 residues. In DNA form, the CDR3 reads TGCAGCGTTGCACAGGGGGCGGCAACTAATGAAAAACTGTTTTTT. This codes for CSVAQGAATNEKLFF.

The chain recombines TRBV2 with TRBJ2-2; D is perhaps TRBD2 (5 bases). V was trimmed by 3 bases and J by 3 bases, leaving 5 bases between them. From germline, CDR1 is SNHLY and CDR2 FYNNEI. CDR3 length equals 13 residues. The CDR3 DNA is TGTGCCAGCAGTGAGGAGGACACCGGGGAGCTGTTTTTT. Translation gives CASSEEDTGELFF.

The chain combines TRBV5-5 with TRBJ1-2; TRBD1 aligns across 11 bases. The CDR3 covers 16 residues. J lost 4 bases, V lost 2 bases, and 7 bases had no gene match. Germline CDR1 is SGHKS and CDR2 is YYEKEE (reference sequence). Here the CDR3 DNA reads TGTGCCAGCAGCTTCGGGACAGGGGGATCAGTCTATGGCTACACCTTC. Translation gives CASSFGTGGSVYGYTF.

This clone was found a few times. The DNA of the CDR3 is TGTGCCAGCAGTACCGGTAGCTACAATGAGCAGTTCTTC. This codes for CASSTGSYNEQFF. The J gene is TRBJ2-1, the V gene TRBV5-6; D is unresolved. The CDR3 length is 13 residues. Trimming cost V 5 bases and J 3 bases, with 9 bases left between them. The germline gives CDR1 SGHDT, CDR2 YYEEEE.

This rearrangement joins TRBV12-3 or TRBV12-4 to TRBJ1-1, with D possibly being TRBD1 (6 bases). Trimming shortened V by 6 bases and J by 11 bases, and 13 bases separated the two germline ends. The CDR3 sequence is 11 residues long. CDR3 DNA: TGTGCCAGCAGCATGGACAGATGGGCTTTCTTT. Amino acid sequence: CASSMDRWAFF.

The V gene is TRBV19, the J gene TRBJ1-2; a weak D match, TRBD1 (6 bases). Trimming removed 4 bases from V and 5 bases from J, with 11 bases in between. Germline V gives CDR1 LNHDA, CDR2 SQIVND (reference sequence). This CDR3 has 13 amino acids. Written as DNA, the CDR3 is TGTGCCAGTAGTAGCACAGGGTCTTATGGCTACACCTTC. It specifies CASSSTGSYGYTF.

This chain links TRBV18 with TRBJ1-5, with D perhaps TRBD1 (5 bases). V lost 4 bases and J lost 1, with 14 bases in between. The germline CDR1 and CDR2 sequences are KGHSH and LQKENI. This CDR3 region has 16 residues. The CDR3 nucleotides are TGTGCCAGCTCACTTGGCCAGGGATTGAGCAATCAGCCCCAGCATTTT. It specifies CASSLGQGLSNQPQHF.

The chain joins TRBV19 to TRBJ1-2; TRBD1 might be the D (5 bases). The germline V gene encodes CDR1 LNHDA and CDR2 SQIVND (reference sequence). The V and J ends lost 3 bases and 1 base respectively, with 6 bases between them. The CDR3 sequence is 13 residues long. CDR3 protein: CASSMQGNYGYTF. CDR3 DNA: TGTGCCAGTAGTATGCAGGGTAACTATGGCTACACCTTC.

This chain joins TRBV3-1 (or the pseudogene TRBV3-2) and TRBJ2-1; a possible D gene is TRBD1 (6 bases). Germline V lookup: CDR1 LGHDT, CDR2 YNNKEL (reference sequence). V was cut by 2 bases and J by 10 bases, with 12 bases left in between. This CDR3 comprises 13 residues. For the CDR3, the DNA is TGTGCCAGCAGCCAAACAACAGGGCCCGAGCAGTTCTTC. It is translated as CASSQTTGPEQFF.

The rearrangement links TRBV24-1 to TRBJ1-2; D remains unclear. Germline V lookup: CDR1 KGHDR, CDR2 SFDVKD. The CDR3 is 13 amino acids. V was pared by 5 bases and J by 4 bases, with 10 bases between. Written as DNA, the CDR3 is TGTGCCACCAGTGCCCTAGACGGCTATGGCTACACCTTC. Translation gives CATSALDGYGYTF.

V and J are TRBV7-2 and TRBJ1-3; no clear D. The CDR3 has 17 amino acids. The ends were cut back, 1 base at V and 0 bases at J, with 13 bases in the middle. Per the germline V gene, CDR1 is SGHTA and CDR2 is FQGNSA. CDR3 region: CASSLVQKVSSGNTIYF. For the CDR3, the DNA is TGTGCCAGCAGCTTAGTACAGAAAGTCAGCTCTGGAAACACCATATATTTT.

The chain uses TRBV2 and TRBJ1-6; D possibly corresponds to TRBD1 (6 bases). Germline-derived CDR1 and CDR2 are SNHLY and FYNNEI. CDR3 length: 16 amino acids. V lost 6 bases to trimming and J lost 13 bases, with 25 bases between them. The CDR3: CASRLHAVPLGAPLHF. In DNA form, the CDR3 reads TGTGCCAGCAGACTACACGCTGTCCCGTTGGGGGCCCCCCTCCACTTT.

The gene calls are TRBV7-2 and TRBJ2-7; perhaps TRBD1 as D (5 bases). V was cut by 1 base and J by 2 bases, with 9 bases left in between. CDR1 is SGHTA, CDR2 FQGNSA, per germline. The CDR3 runs 14 residues. CDR3 sequence reads: CASSLDGRAYEQYF. Written as DNA, the CDR3 is TGTGCCAGCAGCTTAGATGGCAGGGCCTACGAGCAGTACTTC.

V is TRBV28 and J is TRBJ1-2, with TRBD1 as a possible D gene (6 bases). Germline CDR1 MDHEN, CDR2 SYDVKM. V lost 7 bases to trimming and J lost 6 bases, with 15 bases between them. The CDR3 spans 13 residues. The CDR3 region has the DNA TGTGCCAGCATAGCCCCAGGGGACGATGGCTACACCTTC. The encoded protein is CASIAPGDDGYTF.

This clone occurred a few times. This chain links TRBV24-1 with TRBJ1-1, with 7 bases fitting TRBD1. The length of the CDR3 is 15 residues. The V segment lost 4 bases and the J segment 4 bases; nucleotides outside the gene matches: 8. In germline, CDR1 is KGHDR, CDR2 SFDVKD. Here the CDR3 reads CATSEDGDSPTEAFF. CDR3 in DNA: TGTGCCACCAGTGAGGATGGGGACAGCCCCACTGAAGCTTTCTTT.

The chain is built from TRBV5-4 and TRBJ1-3; 7 positions agree with TRBD1. Germline-derived CDR1 and CDR2 are SGHNT and YYREEE (reference sequence). The J segment lost 2 bases and the V segment lost 4 bases, leaving 6 bases of the junction unmatched. The length of the CDR3 is 15 residues. In DNA form, the CDR3 reads TGTGCCAGCAGCACGGACAGGTCGACTGGAAACACCATATATTTT. This encodes CASSTDRSTGNTIYF.

As DNA, the CDR3 is TGTGCCAGCGGGGAACTAGGGGGGGGCGGTGGCTACACCTTC. This encodes CASGELGGGGGYTF. The chain employs TRBV28 and TRBJ1-2, with D perhaps matching TRBD1 (6 bases). The CDR3 contains 14 residues. Deletions cut 8 bases from V and 7 bases from J, with 20 bases between. Germline loops: CDR1 MDHEN, CDR2 SYDVKM.

The rearrangement links TRBV11-2 to TRBJ2-5; possibly TRBD2 for D (7 bases). Trimming cost V 5 bases and J 4 bases, with 17 bases left between them. This CDR3 is built from 15 residues. Germline V gene lookup returns CDR1 SGHAT and CDR2 FQNNGV. CDR3 sequence: CASSSLGGVVETQYF. In DNA, the CDR3 is TGTGCCAGCAGCAGCCTAGGGGGGGTCGTAGAGACCCAGTACTTC.

The rearrangement links TRBV7-9 to TRBJ2-5, with D uncertain. The germline CDR1 and CDR2 sequences are SEHNR and FQNEAQ (reference sequence). Trimming removed 5 bases from V and 2 bases from J, with 9 bases in between. This CDR3 contains 13 residues. This CDR3 reads CASSPPMQETQYF. The CDR3 bases are TGTGCCAGCAGCCCCCCAATGCAAGAGACCCAGTACTTC.

The rearrangement links TRBV5-1 to TRBJ2-7, with TRBD2 matching over 9 bases. Germline loops: CDR1 SGHRS, CDR2 YFSETQ. V trimming: 0 bases; J trimming: 1 base; junction bases outside the gene matches: 2. This CDR3 region has 15 residues. The CDR3 region is CASSLGLAVSYEQYF. In DNA form, the CDR3 reads TGCGCCAGCAGCTTGGGACTAGCGGTGTCCTACGAGCAGTACTTC.

V usage is TRBV19 and J usage is TRBJ1-2; TRBD1 matches 7 bases. V dropped 0 bases and J dropped 6; count of bases not matched to a gene: 7. In germline, CDR1 is LNHDA, CDR2 SQIVND (reference sequence). This CDR3 contains 15 residues. DNA of the CDR3: TGTGCCAGTAGTATAGAGACCGGGACAGTTGATGGCTACACCTTC. As protein: CASSIETGTVDGYTF. The full variable domain, with the rest looked up from reference TRBV19 and TRBJ1-2, is DGGITQSPKYLFRKEGQNVTLSCEQNLNHDAMYWYRQDPGQGLRLIYYSQIVNDFQKGDIAEGYSVSREKKESFPLTVTSAQKNPTAFYLCASSIETGTVDGYTFGSGTRLTVV.

The V and J genes are TRBV21-1 and TRBJ1-2; the table's TRBD1 call for D was not verified on the DNA. TRBV21-1 is shown as a pseudogene. This CDR3 has 13 amino acids. CDR3 amino acids: CASSNCRATGYTF. Here the CDR3 DNA reads TGTGCCAGCAGCAATTGCAGGGCGACTGGCTACACCTTC.

The CDR3 region is CASSLGGREDTQYF. CDR3 DNA: TGCGCCAGCAGCTTGGGCGGGAGGGAAGATACGCAGTATTTT. The chain uses TRBV5-1 and TRBJ2-3; TRBD2 aligns across 9 bases. The CDR3 runs 14 residues. Germline trimming cut 0 bases from V and 5 bases from J; bases unmatched to any gene: 1. CDR1 and CDR2 (germline): SGHRS, YFSETQ.

The rearrangement joins TRBV11-2 to TRBJ2-2; TRBD2 agrees at 10 bases. The germline gives CDR1 SGHAT, CDR2 FQNNGV. The CDR3 spans 15 residues. V dropped 0 bases and J dropped 8; count of bases not matched to a gene: 3. The CDR3 is CASSLEPSGRGELFF. CDR3 DNA sequence: TGTGCCAGCAGCTTAGAGCCTAGCGGGAGAGGGGAGCTGTTTTTT.

This chain uses TRBV3-1 (or the pseudogene TRBV3-2) with TRBJ2-7; maybe TRBD1 (6 bases). Germline CDR1 LGHDT, CDR2 YNNKEL (reference sequence). V was shortened by 4 bases and J by 3 bases, with 19 bases between the two germline ends. The length of the CDR3 is 16 residues. The CDR3 sequence: CASSRHGTSTYYEQYF. Here the CDR3 DNA reads TGTGCCAGCAGCCGACATGGGACAAGTACTTACTACGAGCAGTACTTC.

This chain joins TRBV28 and TRBJ1-4, with D perhaps matching TRBD1 (5 bases). The germline gives CDR1 MDHEN, CDR2 SYDVKM. This CDR3 is built from 14 residues. V was clipped by 6 bases and J by 7 bases, with 15 bases between them. The CDR3 coding sequence is TGTGCCAGCAGCCTGGACACCCCCCGTGAAAAACTGTTTTTT. It encodes CASSLDTPREKLFF.